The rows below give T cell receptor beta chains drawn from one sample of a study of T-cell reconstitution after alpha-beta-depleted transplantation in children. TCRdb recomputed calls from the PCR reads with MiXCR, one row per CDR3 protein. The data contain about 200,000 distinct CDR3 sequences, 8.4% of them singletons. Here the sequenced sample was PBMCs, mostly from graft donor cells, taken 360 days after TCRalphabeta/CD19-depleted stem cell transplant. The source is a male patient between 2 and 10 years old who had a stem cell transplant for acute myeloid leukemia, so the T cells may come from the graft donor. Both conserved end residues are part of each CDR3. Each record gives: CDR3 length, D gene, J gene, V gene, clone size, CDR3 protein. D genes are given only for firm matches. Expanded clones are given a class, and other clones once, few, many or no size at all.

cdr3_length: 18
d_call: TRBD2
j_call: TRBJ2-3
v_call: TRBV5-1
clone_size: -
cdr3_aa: CASSPGGTSGRSTDTQYF

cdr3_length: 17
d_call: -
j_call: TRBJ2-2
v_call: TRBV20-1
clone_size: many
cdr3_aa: CSARDLLLAANTGELFF

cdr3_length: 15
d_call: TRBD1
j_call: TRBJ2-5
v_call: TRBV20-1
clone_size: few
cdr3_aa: CSARGTGTALETQYF

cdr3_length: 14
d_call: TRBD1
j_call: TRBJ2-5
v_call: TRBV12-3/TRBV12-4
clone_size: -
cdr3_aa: CASSFAGGEETQYF

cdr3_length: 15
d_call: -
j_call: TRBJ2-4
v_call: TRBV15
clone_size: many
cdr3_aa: CATSRKNRVGDIQYF

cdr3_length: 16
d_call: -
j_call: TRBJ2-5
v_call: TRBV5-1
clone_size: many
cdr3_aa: CASSTGLVTKLETQYF

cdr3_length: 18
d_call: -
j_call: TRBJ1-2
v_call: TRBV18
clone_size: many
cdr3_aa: CASSPPGQKSKSVSGYTF

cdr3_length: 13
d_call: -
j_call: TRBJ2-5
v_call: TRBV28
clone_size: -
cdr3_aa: CASSFSIRETQYF

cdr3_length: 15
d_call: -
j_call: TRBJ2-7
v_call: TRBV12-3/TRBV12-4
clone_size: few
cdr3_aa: CASSLARAKNYEQYF

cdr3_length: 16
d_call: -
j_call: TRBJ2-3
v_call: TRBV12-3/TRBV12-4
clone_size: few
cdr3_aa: CASSFPPCKDEDTQYF

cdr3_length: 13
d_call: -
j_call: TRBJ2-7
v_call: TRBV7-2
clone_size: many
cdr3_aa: CASSLVRSYEQYF

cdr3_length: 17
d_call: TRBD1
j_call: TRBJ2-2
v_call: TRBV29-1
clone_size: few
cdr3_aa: CSVEDVKRGLVPGELFF

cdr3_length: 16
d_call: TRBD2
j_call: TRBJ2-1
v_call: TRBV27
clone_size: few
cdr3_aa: CASSLRAAGTSDEQFF

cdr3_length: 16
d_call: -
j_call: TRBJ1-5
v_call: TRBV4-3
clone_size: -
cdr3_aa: CASSQDGTPGGQPQHF

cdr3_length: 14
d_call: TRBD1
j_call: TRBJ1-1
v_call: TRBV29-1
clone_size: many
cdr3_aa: CSVEDILGTGEAFF

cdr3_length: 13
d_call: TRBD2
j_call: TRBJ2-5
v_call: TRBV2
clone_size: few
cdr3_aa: CASSGDYEETQYF

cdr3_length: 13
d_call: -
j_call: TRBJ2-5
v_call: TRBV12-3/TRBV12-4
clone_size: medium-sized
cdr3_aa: CASSLRGRETQYF

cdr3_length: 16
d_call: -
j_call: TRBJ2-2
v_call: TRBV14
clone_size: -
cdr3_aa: CASSQVAYANTGELFF

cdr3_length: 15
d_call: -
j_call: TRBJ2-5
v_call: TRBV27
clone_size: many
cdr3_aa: CASSQQIGARETQYF

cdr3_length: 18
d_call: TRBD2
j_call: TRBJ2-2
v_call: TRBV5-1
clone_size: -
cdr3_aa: CASSPELAGGHNTGELFF

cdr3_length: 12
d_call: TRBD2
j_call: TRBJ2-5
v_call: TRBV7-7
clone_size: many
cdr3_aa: CAVGLAGETQYF

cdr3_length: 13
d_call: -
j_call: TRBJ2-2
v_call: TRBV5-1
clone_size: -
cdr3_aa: CASRVRGAGGLFF

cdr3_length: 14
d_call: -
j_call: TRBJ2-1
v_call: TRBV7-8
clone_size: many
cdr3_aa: CASSGRDSYNEQFF

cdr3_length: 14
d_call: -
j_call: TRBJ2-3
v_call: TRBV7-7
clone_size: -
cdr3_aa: CASSFGISTDTQYF

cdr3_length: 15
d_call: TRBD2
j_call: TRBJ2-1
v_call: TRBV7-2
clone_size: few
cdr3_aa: CASSPIAGAYNEQFF

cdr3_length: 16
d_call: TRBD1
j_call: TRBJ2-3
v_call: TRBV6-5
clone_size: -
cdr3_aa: CASSYSGTGGPDTQYF

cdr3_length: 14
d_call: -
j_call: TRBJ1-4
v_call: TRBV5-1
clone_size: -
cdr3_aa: CASSIGGTNEKLFF

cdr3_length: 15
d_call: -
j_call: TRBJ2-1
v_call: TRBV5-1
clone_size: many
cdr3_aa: CASSLRGFSYNEQFF

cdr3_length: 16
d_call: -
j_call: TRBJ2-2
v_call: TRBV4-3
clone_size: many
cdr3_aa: CASSQDLATNTGELFF

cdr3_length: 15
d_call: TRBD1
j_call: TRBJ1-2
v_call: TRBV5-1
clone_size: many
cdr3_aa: CASSFVETGTPSYTF

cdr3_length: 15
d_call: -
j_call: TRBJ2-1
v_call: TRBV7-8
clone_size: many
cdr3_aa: CASSPGGWGDNEQFF

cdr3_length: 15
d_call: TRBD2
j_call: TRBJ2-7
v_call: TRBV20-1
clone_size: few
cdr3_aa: CSARNGRLATYEQYF

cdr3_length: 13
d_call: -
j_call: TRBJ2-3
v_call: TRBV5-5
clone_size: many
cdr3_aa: CASSWRRGDTQYF

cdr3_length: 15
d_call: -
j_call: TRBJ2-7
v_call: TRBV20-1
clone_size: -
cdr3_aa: CSARDPGTSAYEQYF

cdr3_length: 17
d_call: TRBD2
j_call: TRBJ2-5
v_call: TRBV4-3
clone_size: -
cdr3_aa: CASSQVTSGGFQETQYF

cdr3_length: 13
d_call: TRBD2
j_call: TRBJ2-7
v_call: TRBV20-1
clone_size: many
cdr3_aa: CSARRRERYEQYF

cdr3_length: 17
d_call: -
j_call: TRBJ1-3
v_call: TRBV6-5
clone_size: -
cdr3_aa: CASSYDPAVRSGNTIYF

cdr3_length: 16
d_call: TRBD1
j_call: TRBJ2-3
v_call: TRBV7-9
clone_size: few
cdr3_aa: CASSSGQRVYTDTQYF

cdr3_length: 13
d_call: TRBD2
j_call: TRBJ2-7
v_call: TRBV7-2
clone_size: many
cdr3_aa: CASSTSSGYEQYF

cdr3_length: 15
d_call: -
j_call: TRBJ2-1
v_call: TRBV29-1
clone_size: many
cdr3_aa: CSVEAPPRTYNEQFF

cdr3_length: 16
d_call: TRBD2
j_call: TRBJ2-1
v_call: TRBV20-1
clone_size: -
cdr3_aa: CSARGLGLGNYNEQFF

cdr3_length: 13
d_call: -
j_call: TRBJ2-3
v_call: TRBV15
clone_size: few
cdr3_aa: CATSTRGTDTQYF

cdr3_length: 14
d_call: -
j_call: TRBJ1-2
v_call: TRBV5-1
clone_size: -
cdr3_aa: CASSLEQPNYGYTF

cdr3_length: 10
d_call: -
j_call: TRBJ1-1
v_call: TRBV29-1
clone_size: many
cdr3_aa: CSVVGTEAFF

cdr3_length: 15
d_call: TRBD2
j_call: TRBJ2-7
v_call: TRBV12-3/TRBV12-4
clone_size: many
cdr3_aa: CASSPSLAATLEQYF

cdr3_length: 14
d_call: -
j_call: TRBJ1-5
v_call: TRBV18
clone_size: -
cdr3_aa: CASSPIQGREPQHF

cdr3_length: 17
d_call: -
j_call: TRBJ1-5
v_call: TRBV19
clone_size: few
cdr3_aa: CASTVRAGSLSNQPQHF

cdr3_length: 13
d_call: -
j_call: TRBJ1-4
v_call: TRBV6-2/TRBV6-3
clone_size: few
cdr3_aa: CASSLGFNEKLFF

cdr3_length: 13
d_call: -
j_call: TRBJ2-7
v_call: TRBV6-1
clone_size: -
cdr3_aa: CASSPGISYEQYF

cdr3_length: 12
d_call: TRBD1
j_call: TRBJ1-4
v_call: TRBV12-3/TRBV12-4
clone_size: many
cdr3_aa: CASSRTGEKLFF

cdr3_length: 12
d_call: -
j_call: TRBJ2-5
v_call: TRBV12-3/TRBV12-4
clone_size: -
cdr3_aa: CASSHLEETQYF

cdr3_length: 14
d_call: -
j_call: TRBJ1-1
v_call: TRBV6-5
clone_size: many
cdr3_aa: CASSWGRGGTEAFF

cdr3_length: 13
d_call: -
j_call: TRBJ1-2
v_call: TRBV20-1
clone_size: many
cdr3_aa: CSAASGRGYGYTF

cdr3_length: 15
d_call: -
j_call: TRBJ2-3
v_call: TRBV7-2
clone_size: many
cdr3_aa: CASSFRVQGTDTQYF

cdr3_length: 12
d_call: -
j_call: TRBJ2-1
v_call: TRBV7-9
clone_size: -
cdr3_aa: CASSYTYNEQFF

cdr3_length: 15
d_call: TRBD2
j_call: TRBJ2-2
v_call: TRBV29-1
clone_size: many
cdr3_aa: CSVEIAGGNTGELFF

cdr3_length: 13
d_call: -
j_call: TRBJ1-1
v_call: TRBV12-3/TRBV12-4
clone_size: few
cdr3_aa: CASIQQGLSGAFF

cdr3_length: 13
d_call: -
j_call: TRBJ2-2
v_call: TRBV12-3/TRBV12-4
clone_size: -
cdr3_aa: CASSLERTGELFF

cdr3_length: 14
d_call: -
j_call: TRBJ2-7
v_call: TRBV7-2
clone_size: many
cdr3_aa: CASSQVGGPYEQYF